This entry lists 26 T cell receptor beta chains sequenced from one sample in a study of blood T cell repertoires in COVID-19. Repertoires were generated with immunoSEQ multiplex PCR, while TCRdb's copy carries only in-frame clones and drops some. The sample yields around 480,000 clones, about 85% seen once. The sequenced sample consisted of PBMCs or T cells enriched from blood (not recorded which). The receptors stem from a young woman who had recovered from COVID-19.

In DNA form, the CDR3 reads TGTGCCAGCAGGTTACTAGCGGGGGGTGCAGATACGCAGTATTTT. This translates into CASRLLAGGADTQYF. The chain combines TRBV6-5 with TRBJ2-3; TRBD2 matches at 12 bases. The junction had 5 bases not matched to a gene; V was cut back by 6 bases and J by 4 bases. Looked up from germline, CDR1 is MNHEY and CDR2 is SVGAGI. The CDR3 has 15 residues.

The rearrangement uses TRBV28 and TRBJ1-5; D perhaps matches TRBD1 (5 bases). V lost 3 bases and J 0 bases, leaving 12 bases between the germline ends. Germline lookup yields CDR1 MDHEN and CDR2 SYDVKM. The CDR3 length is 16 residues. Here the CDR3 DNA reads TGTGCCAGCAGTTTTCGGCAGGGTTATAGCAATCAGCCCCAGCATTTT. Translation gives CASSFRQGYSNQPQHF.

V usage is TRBV30 and J usage is TRBJ2-7; D may be TRBD1 (6 bases). Per the germline V gene, CDR1 is GTSNPN and CDR2 is SVGIG (reference sequence). The CDR3 consists of 14 residues. Between the trimmed V and J ends, which lost 3 bases and 1 base, there was a span of 13 bases. CDR3 in DNA: TGTGCCTGGAGCCGGACAGTGCTGTCCTACGAGCAGTACTTC. It specifies CAWSRTVLSYEQYF. Supplemented by reference TRBV30 and TRBJ2-7, the full variable domain reads SQTIHQWPATLVQPVGSPLSLECTVEGTSNPNLYWYRQAAGRGLQLLFYSVGIGQISSEVPQNLSASRPQDRQFILSSKKLLLSDSGFYLCAWSRTVLSYEQYFGPGTRLTVT.

The CDR3: CASRREGTTEAFF. CDR3 DNA sequence: TGTGCCAGCCGCAGGGAGGGAACCACTGAAGCTTTCTTT. The V and J genes are TRBV6-5 and TRBJ1-1, with D possibly being TRBD1 (5 bases). Per germline, CDR1 MNHEY and CDR2 SVGAGI. Trimming cost V 8 bases and J 4 bases, with 14 bases left between them. The CDR3 runs 13 residues.

This chain joins TRBV5-5 and TRBJ1-1; D is unresolved. V lost 3 bases and J 1 base, leaving 7 bases between the germline ends. CDR3 length: 13 amino acids. CDR1 and CDR2 (germline): SGHKS, YYEKEE (reference sequence). The CDR3 here is CASSSVQNTEAFF. CDR3 bases: TGTGCCAGCAGCTCAGTCCAGAACACTGAAGCTTTCTTT.

The V and J genes are TRBV5-1 and TRBJ2-3; the match to TRBD2 covers 11 bases. Looked up from germline, CDR1 is SGHRS and CDR2 is YFSETQ. This CDR3 has 17 amino acids. Trimming at V came to 3 bases and at J to 0 bases, leaving 6 bases not matched to a gene. The DNA of the CDR3 is TGCGCCAGCAGCTCAACTAGCGGGGGCGTGAGCACAGATACGCAGTATTTT. Encoded protein: CASSSTSGGVSTDTQYF. Full variable domain (remainder filled in from reference TRBV5-1 and TRBJ2-3): KAGVTQTPRYLIKTRGQQVTLSCSPISGHRSVSWYQQTPGQGLQFLFEYFSETQRNKGNFPGRFSGRQFSNSRSEMNVSTLELGDSALYLCASSSTSGGVSTDTQYFGPGTRLTVL.

V and J are TRBV7-2 and TRBJ1-1; TRBD1 aligns across 7 bases. The CDR3 spans 16 residues. The germline CDR1 and CDR2 sequences are SGHTA and FQGNSA. V lost 2 bases, J lost 4 bases, and 10 bases stayed unmatched. This chain's CDR3 is CASSLSAGGTFTEAFF. For the CDR3, the DNA is TGTGCCAGCAGCTTAAGCGCAGGGGGGACCTTCACTGAAGCTTTCTTT. The entire variable domain, with the rest obtained from reference TRBV7-2 and TRBJ1-1, is as follows: GAGVSQSPSNKVTEKGKDVELRCDPISGHTALYWYRQSLGQGLEFLIYFQGNSAPDKSGLPSDRFSAERTGGSVSTLTIQRTQQEDSAVYLCASSLSAGGTFTEAFFGQGTRLTVV.

This clone showed up just a few times. The J gene is TRBJ1-5, the V gene TRBV9, with TRBD1 as a possible D gene (5 bases). This CDR3 region has 16 residues. Trimming removed 5 bases from V and 9 bases from J, with 24 bases in between. From germline, CDR1 is SGDLS and CDR2 YYNGEE. This CDR3 is CASSKVVGLLRGPQHF. Here the CDR3 DNA reads TGTGCCAGCAGTAAGGTGGTAGGGTTACTTAGGGGGCCCCAGCATTTT.

V is TRBV5-5 and J is TRBJ1-4, with TRBD1 matching 9 bases. Germline CDR1 reads SGHKS; CDR2 reads YYEKEE (reference sequence). The CDR3 is 16 amino acids. Trimming removed 0 bases from V and 8 bases from J; junction bases left unmatched: 8. The CDR3 DNA reads TGTGCCAGCAGCTTGGAGGGGACAGGGTTACGGGAAAAACTGTTTTTT. The encoded protein is CASSLEGTGLREKLFF.

The chain carries TRBV5-4 and TRBJ2-2; no reliable D call. The V and J ends lost 4 bases and 0 bases respectively, with 4 bases between them. The CDR3 spans 13 residues. The germline CDR1 and CDR2 sequences are SGHNT and YYREEE (reference sequence). CDR3 protein: CASSEANTGELFF. The DNA for the CDR3 is TGTGCCAGCAGCGAGGCGAACACCGGGGAGCTGTTTTTT. The variable domain in full, with the rest retrieved from reference TRBV5-4 and TRBJ2-2, is ETGVTQSPTHLIKTRGQQVTLRCSSQSGHNTVSWYQQALGQGPQFIFQYYREEENGRGNFPPRFSGLQFPNYSSELNVNALELDDSALYLCASSEANTGELFFGEGSRLTVL.

The chain recombines TRBV3-1 (or the pseudogene TRBV3-2) with TRBJ1-2; TRBD1 might be the D (5 bases). Trimming cost V 3 bases and J 2 bases, with 13 bases left between them. CDR1 is LGHDT, CDR2 YNNKEL, per germline (reference sequence). The CDR3 totals 15 residues. CDR3 in amino acids: CASSHSGTRNYGYTF. The CDR3 nucleotides are TGTGCCAGCAGCCATAGCGGGACCCGCAACTATGGCTACACCTTC.

The chain joins TRBV5-1 to TRBJ2-7, with a possible D match to TRBD1 (5 bases). The CDR3 loop spans 13 amino acids. Between the trimmed V and J ends, which lost 5 bases and 3 bases, there was a span of 12 bases. In germline, CDR1 is SGHRS, CDR2 YFSETQ. The CDR3 protein is CASSVAGNYEQYF. DNA of the CDR3: TGCGCCAGCAGTGTCGCAGGGAACTACGAGCAGTACTTC.

This clone was found a few times. This chain links TRBV5-1 with TRBJ2-7; D is unresolved. The germline V and J ends were trimmed by 3 bases and 6 bases, with 13 bases remaining between them. CDR1 SGHRS and CDR2 YFSETQ come from the germline V gene. The CDR3 totals 13 residues. The CDR3 sequence is CASSSDPGGEQYF. For the CDR3, the DNA is TGCGCCAGCAGCTCCGACCCCGGCGGCGAGCAGTACTTC.

The rearrangement links TRBV3-1 (or the pseudogene TRBV3-2) to TRBJ1-1; the D is unclear. Trimming took 3 bases from V and 4 from J, leaving 9 bases between them. Germline V gives CDR1 LGHDT, CDR2 YNNKEL (reference sequence). This CDR3 region has 13 residues. CDR3 bases: TGTGCCAGCAGCCAGGTGGTTAGCACTGAAGCTTTCTTT. It is translated as CASSQVVSTEAFF.

The chain joins TRBV20-1 to TRBJ2-3; D ambiguous. Germline loops: CDR1 DFQATT, CDR2 SNEGSKA (reference sequence). The CDR3 extends over 13 amino acids. Between the trimmed V and J ends, which lost 3 bases and 1 base, there was a span of 8 bases. The CDR3 DNA reads as TGCAGTGCTAGTAAACAGCGCACAGATACGCAGTATTTT. As protein: CSASKQRTDTQYF.

The chain's CDR3 is CASSESAGGRQPQHF. Here the CDR3 DNA reads TGTGCCAGCAGTGAATCGGCAGGGGGTCGTCAGCCCCAGCATTTT. This chain joins TRBV6-1 and TRBJ1-5, with TRBD1 matching 7 bases. This CDR3 region has 15 residues. V shed 2 bases, J shed 6 bases, and the junction held 7 bases outside the gene matches. The germline CDR1 and CDR2 sequences are MNHNS and SASEGT.

V is TRBV12-5 and J is TRBJ2-3, with D maybe TRBD1 (6 bases). Germline V gives CDR1 LGHNT, CDR2 FRNRAP. This CDR3 region has 18 residues. V lost 0 bases to trimming and J lost 4 bases, with 20 bases between them. The CDR3: CASGLVRDGQTEPDTQYF. The CDR3 DNA is TGTGCTAGTGGTTTGGTACGGGATGGACAGACTGAGCCAGATACGCAGTATTTT.

The V gene is TRBV2, the J gene TRBJ1-5, with D possibly TRBD1 on 5 matching bases. The CDR3 spans 14 residues. Germline lookup yields CDR1 SNHLY and CDR2 FYNNEI. The ends were cut back, 7 bases at V and 4 bases at J, with 14 bases in the middle. CDR3 nucleotide sequence: TGTGCCAGCACTCCGACGGACAAGAATCAGCCCCAGCATTTT. Its protein product is CASTPTDKNQPQHF.

This rearrangement joins TRBV19 to TRBJ2-3, with TRBD1 matching 8 bases. The CDR3 totals 15 residues. Germline V gene sequence: CDR1 LNHDA, CDR2 SQIVND (reference sequence). V was pared by 1 base and J by 0 bases, with 0 bases of the junction left unmatched. The DNA for the CDR3 is TGTGCCAGTAGTATAGGACAGGGGAGCACAGATACGCAGTATTTT. This gives the protein CASSIGQGSTDTQYF.

The rearrangement joins TRBV6-5 to TRBJ2-5, with unresolved D. This CDR3 is built from 12 residues. Germline-derived CDR1 and CDR2 are MNHEY and SVGAGI. Trimming shortened V by 6 bases and J by 5 bases, and 10 bases separated the two germline ends. For the CDR3, the DNA is TGTGCCAGCAGCGCTAATGTGGAGACCCAGTACTTC. It translates to CASSANVETQYF.

This sequence joins TRBV10-3 and TRBJ2-2, with 10 nucleotides matching TRBD1. Germline V CDR1 and CDR2: ENHRY, SYGVKD. The trim removed 11 bases at V and 6 bases at J, leaving 6 bases unmatched. This CDR3 region has 13 residues. CDR3 bases: TGTGCCGTGCGACAGGGGGCGCCCGGGGAGCTGTTTTTT. Protein sequence: CAVRQGAPGELFF.

This clone has a handful of counts. The V and J genes are TRBV5-1 and TRBJ1-5; 7 bases are shared with TRBD1. The germline CDR1 and CDR2 sequences are SGHRS and YFSETQ. J gave up 7 bases and V 4 bases, and 8 bases lay outside the gene matches. CDR3 size: 14 residues. The CDR3 nucleotides are TGCGCCAGCAGCCTAGGGACAGACGGGCAGCCCCAGCATTTT. This translates into CASSLGTDGQPQHF.

The chain combines TRBV30 with TRBJ1-2; no reliable D call. V lost 3 bases and J 1 base, leaving 6 bases between the germline ends. CDR3 length: 12 amino acids. Germline V CDR1 and CDR2: GTSNPN, SVGIG (reference sequence). This chain's CDR3 is CAWRRVNYGYTF. For the CDR3, the DNA is TGTGCCTGGAGGAGAGTTAACTATGGCTACACCTTC.

This clone has only a few counts. The gene calls are TRBV10-3 and TRBJ2-1, with 8 bases fitting TRBD2. The V and J ends lost 10 bases and 7 bases, in that order; junction bases with no gene match: 15. The CDR3 is made up of 15 amino acids. The germline CDR1 and CDR2 sequences are ENHRY and SYGVKD. The CDR3 loop reads CATEGGSGGRNEQFF. CDR3 sequence (DNA): TGTGCCACAGAGGGAGGGAGCGGGGGTAGGAATGAGCAGTTCTTC.

The DNA for the CDR3 is TGTGCCAGCAGCTTAGACGAAGGACTCCTCACAGATACGCAGTATTTT. Translation gives CASSLDEGLLTDTQYF. This rearrangement joins TRBV7-9 to TRBJ2-3; maybe TRBD2 (5 bases). Trimming cost V 1 base and J 2 bases, with 13 bases left between them. CDR3 size: 16 residues. Germline loops: CDR1 SEHNR, CDR2 FQNEAQ (reference sequence).

This chain uses TRBV2 with TRBJ2-7; D unclear. Germline V gene sequence: CDR1 SNHLY, CDR2 FYNNEI. The CDR3 is 13 amino acids. V lost 7 bases and J 0 bases, leaving 10 bases between the germline ends. The CDR3 coding sequence is TGTGCCAGCAATTCCGGGTTCTCCTACGAGCAGTACTTC. Protein: CASNSGFSYEQYF. Looking up the rest from reference TRBV2 and TRBJ2-7 gives the full variable domain: EPEVTQTPSHQVTQMGQEVILRCVPISNHLYFYWYRQILGQKVEFLVSFYNNEISEKSEIFDDQFSVERPDGSNFTLKIRSTKLEDSAMYFCASNSGFSYEQYFGPGTRLTVT.